This T cell receptor beta chain stems from a study of cytomegalovirus exposure and HLA in healthy donors. Study findings and constraints: Analyzed later, most CMV-associated TCR beta chains appeared HLA-restricted. Later analysis suggested links between common viral pathogens and several top significant clusters.

In the PCR, 60 Vbeta and 13 Jbeta primers were used. Produced via immunoSEQ multiplex PCR; TCRdb's table is partial and in-frame only. The sample lists about 88,000 clones; roughly 71% were seen once. The CDR3 has 16 residues. Per germline, CDR1 MNHEY and CDR2 SMNVEV (reference sequence). With V trimmed by 5 bases and J by 0 bases, 8 bases remained unmatched. A note on this clone: The antigen is undetermined.

The source of this sequence is a woman aged 40 to 50 in good health and CMV-seronegative. This rearrangement joins TRBV27 to TRBJ2-7; 9 bases line up with TRBD1. Input material: PBMCs. The CDR3 DNA reads as TGTGCCAGCAGTGACACCCCGGGACAGGGCTCCTACGAGCAGTACTTC. Translation gives CASSDTPGQGSYEQYF.